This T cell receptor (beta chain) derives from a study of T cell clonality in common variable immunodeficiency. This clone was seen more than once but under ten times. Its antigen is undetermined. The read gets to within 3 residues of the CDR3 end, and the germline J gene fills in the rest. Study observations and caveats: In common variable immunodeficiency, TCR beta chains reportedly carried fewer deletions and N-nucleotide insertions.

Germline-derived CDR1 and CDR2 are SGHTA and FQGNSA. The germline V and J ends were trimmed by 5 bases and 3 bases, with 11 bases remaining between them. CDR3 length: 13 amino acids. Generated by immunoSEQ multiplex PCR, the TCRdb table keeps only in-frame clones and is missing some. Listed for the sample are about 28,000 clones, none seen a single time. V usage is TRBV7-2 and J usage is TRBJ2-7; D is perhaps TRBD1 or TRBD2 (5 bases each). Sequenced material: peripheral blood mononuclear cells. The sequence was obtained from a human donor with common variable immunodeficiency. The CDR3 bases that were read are TGTGCCAGCAGCCCGCCAGGGAGCTACGAG. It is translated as CASSPPGSYE. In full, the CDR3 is CASSPPGSYEQYF.